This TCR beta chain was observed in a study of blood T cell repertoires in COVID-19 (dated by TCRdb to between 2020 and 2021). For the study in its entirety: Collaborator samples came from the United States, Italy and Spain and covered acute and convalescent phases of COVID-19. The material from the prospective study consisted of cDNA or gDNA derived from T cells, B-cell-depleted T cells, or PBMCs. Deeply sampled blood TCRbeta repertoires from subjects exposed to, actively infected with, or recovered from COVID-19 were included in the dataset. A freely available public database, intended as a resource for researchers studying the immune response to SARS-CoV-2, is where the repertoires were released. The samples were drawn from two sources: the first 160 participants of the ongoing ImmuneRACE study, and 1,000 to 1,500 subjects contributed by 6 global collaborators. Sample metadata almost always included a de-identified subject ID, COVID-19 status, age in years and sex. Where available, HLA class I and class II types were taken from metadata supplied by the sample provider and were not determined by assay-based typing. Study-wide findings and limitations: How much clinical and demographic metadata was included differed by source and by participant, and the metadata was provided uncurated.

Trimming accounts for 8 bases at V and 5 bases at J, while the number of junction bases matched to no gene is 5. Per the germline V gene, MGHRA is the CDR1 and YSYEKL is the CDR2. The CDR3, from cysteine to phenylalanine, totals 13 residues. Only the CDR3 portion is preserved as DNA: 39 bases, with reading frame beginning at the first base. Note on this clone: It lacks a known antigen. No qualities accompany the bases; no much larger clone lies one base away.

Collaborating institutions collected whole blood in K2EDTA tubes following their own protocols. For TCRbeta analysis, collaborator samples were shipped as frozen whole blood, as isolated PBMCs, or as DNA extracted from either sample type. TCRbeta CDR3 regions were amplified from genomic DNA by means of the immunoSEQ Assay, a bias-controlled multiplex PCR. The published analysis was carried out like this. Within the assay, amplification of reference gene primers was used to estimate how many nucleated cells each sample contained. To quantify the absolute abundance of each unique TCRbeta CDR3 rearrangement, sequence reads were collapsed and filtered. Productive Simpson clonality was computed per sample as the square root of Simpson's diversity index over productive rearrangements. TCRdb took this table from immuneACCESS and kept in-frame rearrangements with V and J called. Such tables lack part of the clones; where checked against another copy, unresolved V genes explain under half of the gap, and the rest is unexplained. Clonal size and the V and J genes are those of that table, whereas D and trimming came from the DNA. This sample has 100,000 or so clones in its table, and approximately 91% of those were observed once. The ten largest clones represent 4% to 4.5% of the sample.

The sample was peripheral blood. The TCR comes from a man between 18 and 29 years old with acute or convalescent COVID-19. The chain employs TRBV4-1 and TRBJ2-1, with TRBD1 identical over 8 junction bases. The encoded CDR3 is CASRKTGDNEQFF. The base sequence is TGCGCCAGCCGTAAGACAGGGGACAATGAGCAGTTCTTC.